This TCR beta chain originates from a study of T cell responses to AZD1222 COVID-19 vaccine. The CDR3 loop spans 17 amino acids. Germline-derived CDR1 and CDR2 are ENHRY and SYGVKD. V was shortened by 2 bases and J by 1 base, with 17 bases between the two germline ends. Some clones are missing from TCRdb's copy, which holds only in-frame ones; the method was immunoSEQ multiplex PCR. Of about 78,000 clones listed, around 90% are singletons. This rearrangement joins TRBV10-3 to TRBJ1-1; perhaps TRBD1 as D (6 bases). The clonotype originates from an adult who received the AZD1222 COVID-19 vaccine. The sequenced sample was peripheral blood, obtained 28 days after the second AZD1222 dose. CDR3 sequence (DNA): TGTGCCATCAGTGAGGCGGACAGCCCATTGGGGAACACTGAAGCTTTCTTT. Its translation is CAISEADSPLGNTEAFF.